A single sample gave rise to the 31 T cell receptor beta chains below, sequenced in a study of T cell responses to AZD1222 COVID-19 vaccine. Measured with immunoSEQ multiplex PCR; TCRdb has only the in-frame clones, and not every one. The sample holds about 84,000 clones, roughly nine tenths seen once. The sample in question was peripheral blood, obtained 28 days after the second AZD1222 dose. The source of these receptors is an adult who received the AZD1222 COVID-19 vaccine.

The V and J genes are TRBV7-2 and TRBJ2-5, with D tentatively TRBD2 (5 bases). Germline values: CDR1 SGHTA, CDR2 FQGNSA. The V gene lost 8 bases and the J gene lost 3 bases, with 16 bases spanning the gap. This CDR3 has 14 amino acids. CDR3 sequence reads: CASRRGYLEETQYF. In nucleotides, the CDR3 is TGTGCCAGCCGAAGAGGGTACTTGGAAGAGACCCAGTACTTC.

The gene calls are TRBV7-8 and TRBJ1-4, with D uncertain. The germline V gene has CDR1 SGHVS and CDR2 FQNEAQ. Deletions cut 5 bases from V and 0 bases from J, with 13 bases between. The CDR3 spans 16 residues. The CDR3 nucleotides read TGTGCCAGCAGCCCCCCCGGGAGGTCAACTAATGAAAAACTGTTTTTT. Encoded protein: CASSPPGRSTNEKLFF.

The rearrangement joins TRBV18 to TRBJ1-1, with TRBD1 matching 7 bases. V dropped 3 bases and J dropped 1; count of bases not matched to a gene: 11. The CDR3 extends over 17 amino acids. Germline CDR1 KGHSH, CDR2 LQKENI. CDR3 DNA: TGTGCCAGCTCACCGACCACCGGGACAGACCCGAACACTGAAGCTTTCTTT. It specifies CASSPTTGTDPNTEAFF.

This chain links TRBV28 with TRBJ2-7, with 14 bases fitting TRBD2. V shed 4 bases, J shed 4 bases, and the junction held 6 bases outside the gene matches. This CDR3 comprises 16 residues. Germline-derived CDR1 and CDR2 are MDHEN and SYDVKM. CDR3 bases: TGTGCCAGCAGTTCTGGGACTAGCGGGGGTCGGTACGAGCAGTACTTC. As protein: CASSSGTSGGRYEQYF.

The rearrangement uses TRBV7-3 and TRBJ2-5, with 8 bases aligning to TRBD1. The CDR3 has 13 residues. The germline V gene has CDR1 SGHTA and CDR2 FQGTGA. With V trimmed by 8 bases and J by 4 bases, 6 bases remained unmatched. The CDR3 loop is CASSQGALETQYF. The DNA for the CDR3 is TGTGCCAGCTCGCAGGGGGCTCTAGAGACCCAGTACTTC. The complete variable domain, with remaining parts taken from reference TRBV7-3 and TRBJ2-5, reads GAGVSQTPSNKVTEKGKYVELRCDPISGHTALYWYRQSLGQGPEFLIYFQGTGAADDSGLPNDRFFAVRPEGSVSTLKIQRTERGDSAVYLCASSQGALETQYFGPGTRLLVL.

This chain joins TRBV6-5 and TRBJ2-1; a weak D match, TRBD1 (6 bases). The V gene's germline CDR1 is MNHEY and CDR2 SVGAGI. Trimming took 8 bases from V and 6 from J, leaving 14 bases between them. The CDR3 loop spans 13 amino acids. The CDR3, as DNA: TGTGCCAGCGAACCACAGGGTGGCAATGAGCAGTTCTTC. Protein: CASEPQGGNEQFF.

The CDR3 loop is CASSSGDMTNYGYTF. CDR3 in DNA: TGTGCCAGCAGTTCTGGGGACATGACTAACTATGGCTACACCTTC. The V and J genes are TRBV6-5 and TRBJ1-2, with D possibly being TRBD1 (6 bases). The germline V gene has CDR1 MNHEY and CDR2 SVGAGI. Trimming stripped 4 bases from V and 0 bases from J, with 12 bases between. CDR3 size: 15 residues.

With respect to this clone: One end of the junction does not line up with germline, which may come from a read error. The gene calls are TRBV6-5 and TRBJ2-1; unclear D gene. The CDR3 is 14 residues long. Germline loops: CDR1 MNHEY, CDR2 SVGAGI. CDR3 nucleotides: TGTGCCAGCAGTTCTCCCGGCTCCAACAATGAGCAGTTCTTC. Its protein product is CASSSPGSNNEQFF.

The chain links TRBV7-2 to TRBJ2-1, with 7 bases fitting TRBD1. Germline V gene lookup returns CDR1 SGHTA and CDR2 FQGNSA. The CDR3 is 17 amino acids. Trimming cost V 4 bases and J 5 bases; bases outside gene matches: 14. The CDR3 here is CASSSPPGQRFDNEQFF. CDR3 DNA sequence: TGTGCCAGCAGCTCCCCTCCGGGACAGAGATTTGACAATGAGCAGTTCTTC.

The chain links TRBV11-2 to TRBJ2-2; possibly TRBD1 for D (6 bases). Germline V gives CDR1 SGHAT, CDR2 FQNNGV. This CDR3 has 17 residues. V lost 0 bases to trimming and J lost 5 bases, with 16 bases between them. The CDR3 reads CASSLEWGPLGTGELFF. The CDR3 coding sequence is TGTGCCAGCAGCTTAGAATGGGGGCCGCTGGGGACCGGGGAGCTGTTTTTT.

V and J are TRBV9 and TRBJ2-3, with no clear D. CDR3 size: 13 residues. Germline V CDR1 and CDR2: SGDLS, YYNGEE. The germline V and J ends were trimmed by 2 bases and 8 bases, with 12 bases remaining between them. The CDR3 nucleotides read TGTGCCAGCAGCGTTCTTTCGACGGGTACGCAGTATTTT. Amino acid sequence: CASSVLSTGTQYF.

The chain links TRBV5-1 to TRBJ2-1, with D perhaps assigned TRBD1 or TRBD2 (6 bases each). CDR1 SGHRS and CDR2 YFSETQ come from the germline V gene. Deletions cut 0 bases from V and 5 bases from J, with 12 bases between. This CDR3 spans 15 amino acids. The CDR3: CASSLGGGDNNEQFF. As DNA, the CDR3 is TGCGCCAGCAGCTTGGGTGGCGGGGACAACAATGAGCAGTTCTTC. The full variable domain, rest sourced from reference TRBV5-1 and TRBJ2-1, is KAGVTQTPRYLIKTRGQQVTLSCSPISGHRSVSWYQQTPGQGLQFLFEYFSETQRNKGNFPGRFSGRQFSNSRSEMNVSTLELGDSALYLCASSLGGGDNNEQFFGPGTRLTVL.

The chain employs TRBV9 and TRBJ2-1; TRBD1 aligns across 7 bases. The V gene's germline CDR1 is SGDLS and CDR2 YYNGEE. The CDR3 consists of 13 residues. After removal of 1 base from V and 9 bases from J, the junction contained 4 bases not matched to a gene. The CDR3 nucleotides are TGTGCCAGCAGCGTATCAGGGGGAAGTGAGCAGTTCTTC. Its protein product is CASSVSGGSEQFF.

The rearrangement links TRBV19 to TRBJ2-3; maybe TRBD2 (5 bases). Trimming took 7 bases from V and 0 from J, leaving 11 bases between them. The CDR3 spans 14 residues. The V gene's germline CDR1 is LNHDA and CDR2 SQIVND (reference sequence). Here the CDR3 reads CASKTGTSTDTQYF. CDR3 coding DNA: TGTGCCAGTAAGACGGGAACTAGCACAGATACGCAGTATTTT.

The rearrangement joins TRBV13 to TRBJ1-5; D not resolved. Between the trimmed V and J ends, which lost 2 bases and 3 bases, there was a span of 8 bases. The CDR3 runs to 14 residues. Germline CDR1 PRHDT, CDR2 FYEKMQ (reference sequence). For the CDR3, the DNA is TGTGCCAGCAGCTTAAGCCAGACCAATCAGCCCCAGCATTTT. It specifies CASSLSQTNQPQHF.

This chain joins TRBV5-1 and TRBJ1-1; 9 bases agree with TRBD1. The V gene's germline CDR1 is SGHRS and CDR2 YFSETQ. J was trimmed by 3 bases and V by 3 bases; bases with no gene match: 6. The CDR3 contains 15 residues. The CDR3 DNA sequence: TGCGCCAGCAGCTGGGGGACAGGGTGGGACACTGAAGCTTTCTTT. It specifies CASSWGTGWDTEAFF.

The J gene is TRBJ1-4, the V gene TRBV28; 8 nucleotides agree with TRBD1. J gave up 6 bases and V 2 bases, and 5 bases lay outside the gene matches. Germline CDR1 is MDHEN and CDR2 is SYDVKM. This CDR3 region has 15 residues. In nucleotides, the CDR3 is TGTGCCAGCAGTTTACGGACAGGGAGGCATGAAAAACTGTTTTTT. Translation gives CASSLRTGRHEKLFF.

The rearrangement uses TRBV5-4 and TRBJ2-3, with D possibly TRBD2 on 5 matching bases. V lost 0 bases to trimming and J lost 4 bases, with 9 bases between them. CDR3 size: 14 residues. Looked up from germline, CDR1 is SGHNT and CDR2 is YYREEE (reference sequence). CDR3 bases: TGTGCCAGCAGCTTGGGACTAATGGCAGATACGCAGTATTTT. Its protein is CASSLGLMADTQYF.

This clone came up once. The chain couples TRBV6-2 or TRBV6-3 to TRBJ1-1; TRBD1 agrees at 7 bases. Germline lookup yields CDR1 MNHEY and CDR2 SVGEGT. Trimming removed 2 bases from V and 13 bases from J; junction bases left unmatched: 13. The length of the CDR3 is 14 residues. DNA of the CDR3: TGTGCCAGCAGTTACCCAACAGGGGCCTCCCCCATTTTCTTT. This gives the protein CASSYPTGASPIFF.

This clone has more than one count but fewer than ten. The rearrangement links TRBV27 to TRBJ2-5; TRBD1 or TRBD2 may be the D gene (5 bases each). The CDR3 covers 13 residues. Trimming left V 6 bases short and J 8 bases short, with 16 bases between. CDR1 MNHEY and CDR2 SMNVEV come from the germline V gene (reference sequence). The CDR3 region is CASSRDAGLTQYF. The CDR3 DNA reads TGTGCCAGCAGCCGGGACGCCGGCTTAACCCAGTACTTC.

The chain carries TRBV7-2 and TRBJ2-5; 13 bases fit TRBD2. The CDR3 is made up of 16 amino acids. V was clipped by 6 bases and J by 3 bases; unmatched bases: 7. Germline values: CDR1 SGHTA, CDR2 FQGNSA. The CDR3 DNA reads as TGTGCCAGCAGTCGTACCGGGACTAGCGGGGAAGAGACCCAGTACTTC. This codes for CASSRTGTSGEETQYF.

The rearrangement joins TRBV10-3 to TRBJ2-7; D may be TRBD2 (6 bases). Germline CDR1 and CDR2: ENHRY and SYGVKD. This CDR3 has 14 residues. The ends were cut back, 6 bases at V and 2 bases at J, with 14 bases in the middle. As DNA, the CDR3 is TGTGCCATCAGATCCGGTGGCGGGACCTACGAGCAGTACTTC. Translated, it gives CAIRSGGGTYEQYF.

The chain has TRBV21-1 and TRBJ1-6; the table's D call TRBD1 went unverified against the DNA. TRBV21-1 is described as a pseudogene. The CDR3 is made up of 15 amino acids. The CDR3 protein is CASSKLQGKESPLHF. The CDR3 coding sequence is TGTGCCAGCAGCAAACTACAGGGTAAGGAATCACCCCTCCACTTT.

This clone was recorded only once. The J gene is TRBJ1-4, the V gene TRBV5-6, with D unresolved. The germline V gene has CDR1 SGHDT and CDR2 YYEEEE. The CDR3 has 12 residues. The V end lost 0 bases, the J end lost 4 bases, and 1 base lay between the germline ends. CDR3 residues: CASSLVNEKLFF. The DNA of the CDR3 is TGTGCCAGCAGCTTGGTTAATGAAAAACTGTTTTTT. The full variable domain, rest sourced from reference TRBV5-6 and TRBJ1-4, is DAGVTQSPTHLIKTRGQQVTLRCSPKSGHDTVSWYQQALGQGPQFIFQYYEEEERQRGNFPDRFSGHQFPNYSSELNVNALLLGDSALYLCASSLVNEKLFFGSGTQLSVL.

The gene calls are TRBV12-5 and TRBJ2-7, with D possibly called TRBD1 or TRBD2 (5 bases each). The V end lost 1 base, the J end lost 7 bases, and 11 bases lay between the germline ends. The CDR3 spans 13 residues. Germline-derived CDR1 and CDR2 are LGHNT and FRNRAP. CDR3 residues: CASGLGDGKEQYF. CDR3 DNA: TGTGCTAGTGGTTTGGGGGACGGGAAGGAGCAGTACTTC.

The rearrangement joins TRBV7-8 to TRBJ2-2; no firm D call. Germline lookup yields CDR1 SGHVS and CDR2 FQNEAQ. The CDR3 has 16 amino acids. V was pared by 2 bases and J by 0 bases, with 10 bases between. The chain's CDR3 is CASSLNPSSNTGELFF. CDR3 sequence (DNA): TGTGCCAGCAGCTTAAATCCGTCGTCGAACACCGGGGAGCTGTTTTTT.

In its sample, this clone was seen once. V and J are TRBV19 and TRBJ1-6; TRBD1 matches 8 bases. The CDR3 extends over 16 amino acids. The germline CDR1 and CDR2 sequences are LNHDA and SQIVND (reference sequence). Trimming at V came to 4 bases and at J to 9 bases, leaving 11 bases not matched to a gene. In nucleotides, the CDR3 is TGTGCCAGTAGTACCTCGAGGACAGGGCTCGGTTCACCCCTCCACTTT. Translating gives CASSTSRTGLGSPLHF.

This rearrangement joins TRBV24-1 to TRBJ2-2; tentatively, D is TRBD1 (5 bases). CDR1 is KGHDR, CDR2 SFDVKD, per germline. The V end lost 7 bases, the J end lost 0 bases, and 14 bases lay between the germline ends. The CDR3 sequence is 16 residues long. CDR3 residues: CATRDQTATNTGELFF. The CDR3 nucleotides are TGTGCCACCAGGGACCAGACAGCTACGAACACCGGGGAGCTGTTTTTT.

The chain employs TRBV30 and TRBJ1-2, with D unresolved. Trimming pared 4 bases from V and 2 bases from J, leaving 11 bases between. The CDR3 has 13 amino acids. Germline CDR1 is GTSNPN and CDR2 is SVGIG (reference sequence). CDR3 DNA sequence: TGTGCCTGGAATCGCCCCGAAAACTATGGCTACACCTTC. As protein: CAWNRPENYGYTF.

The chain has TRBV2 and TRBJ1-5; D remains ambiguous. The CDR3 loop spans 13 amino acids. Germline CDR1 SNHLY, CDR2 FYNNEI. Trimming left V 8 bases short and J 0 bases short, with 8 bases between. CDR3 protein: CASYSDSNQPQHF. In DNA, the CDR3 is TGTGCCAGCTACAGTGATAGCAATCAGCCCCAGCATTTT.

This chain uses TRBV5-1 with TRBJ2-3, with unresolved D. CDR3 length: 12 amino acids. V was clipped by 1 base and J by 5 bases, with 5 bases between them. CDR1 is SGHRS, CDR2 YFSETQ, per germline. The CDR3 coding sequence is TGCGCCAGCAGCTTGACCGGAGATACGCAGTATTTT. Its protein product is CASSLTGDTQYF.